The 30 T cell receptor beta chains listed next were all sequenced from one sample in a study of control samples from healthy donors and cancer patients. Libraries were prepared by immunoSEQ multiplex PCR; TCRdb keeps only in-frame clonotypes and omits some of them. The sample lists 250,000 to 300,000 clones, around 79% occurring once. Sequencing input: PBMCs. The source of these receptors is a woman aged 55-75 years with lung cancer.

The chain uses TRBV5-1 and TRBJ2-7; 7 bases map to TRBD2. The CDR3 totals 13 residues. Unmatched junction bases numbered 10, after V lost 7 bases and J lost 6 bases. Germline assignment: CDR1 SGHRS and CDR2 YFSETQ. CDR3 nucleotides: TGCGCCAGCGGAGCGGGAACAGGCGGCGAGCAGTACTTC. It yields the protein CASGAGTGGEQYF.

This rearrangement joins TRBV28 to TRBJ2-7; D perhaps matches TRBD1 (6 bases). Trimming stripped 5 bases from V and 0 bases from J, with 14 bases between. The CDR3 length is 15 residues. The germline gives CDR1 MDHEN, CDR2 SYDVKM. The CDR3, as DNA: TGTGCCAGCAGTCCCCCTTTAGGGGGCTCCTACGAGCAGTACTTC. Translating gives CASSPPLGGSYEQYF. The full variable domain, its missing parts supplied by reference TRBV28 and TRBJ2-7, is DVKVTQSSRYLVKRTGEKVFLECVQDMDHENMFWYRQDPGLGLRLIYFSYDVKMKEKGDIPEGYSVSREKKERFSLILESASTNQTSMYLCASSPPLGGSYEQYFGPGTRLTVT.

Only a few counts were recorded for this clone. V usage is TRBV9 and J usage is TRBJ2-2, with 7 bases matching TRBD2. Germline values: CDR1 SGDLS, CDR2 YYNGEE. This CDR3 spans 17 amino acids. The junction had 15 bases not matched to a gene; V was cut back by 2 bases and J by 8 bases. The CDR3 DNA reads as TGTGCCAGCAGCGTCCGTCCAGCGGGAACCCCCGGAGGGGAGCTGTTTTTT. Its translation is CASSVRPAGTPGGELFF.

This chain links TRBV5-1 with TRBJ1-1; no definite D call. Between the trimmed V and J ends, which lost 3 bases and 0 bases, there was a span of 12 bases. Germline CDR1 is SGHRS and CDR2 is YFSETQ. The CDR3 sequence is 15 residues long. The CDR3 sequence: CASSSQPGLNTEAFF. The CDR3 DNA follows: TGCGCCAGCAGCTCCCAGCCGGGGTTGAACACTGAAGCTTTCTTT.

The chain recombines TRBV20-1 with TRBJ1-1, with D perhaps TRBD1 (6 bases). V was pared by 3 bases and J by 4 bases, with 18 bases between. From germline, CDR1 is DFQATT and CDR2 SNEGSKA (reference sequence). The CDR3 spans 15 residues. The CDR3 DNA follows: TGCAGTGCTAGTCCCCGGGGGCGAAGTGCCACTGAAGCTTTCTTT. Its translation: CSASPRGRSATEAFF.

The CDR3, as DNA: TGTGCCAGCAGAACCGGGACAGCCTATGGCTACACCTTC. It codes for CASRTGTAYGYTF. The rearrangement joins TRBV28 to TRBJ1-2; TRBD1 aligns across 7 bases. V trimming: 6 bases; J trimming: 4 bases; junction bases outside the gene matches: 5. CDR1 and CDR2 from the germline V gene are MDHEN and SYDVKM. The CDR3 totals 13 residues.

In regard to this clone: The sample contains more than one DNA sequence encoding this CDR3. J is TRBJ1-4 and V is TRBV24-1, with TRBD1 identical over 9 bases. The CDR3 has 15 amino acids. V lost 4 bases, J lost 8 bases, and 7 bases stayed unmatched. Germline-derived CDR1 and CDR2 are KGHDR and SFDVKD. This chain's CDR3 is CATSDPQGAGEKLFF. As DNA, the CDR3 is TGTGCCACCAGTGACCCACAGGGGGCAGGGGAAAAACTGTTTTTT.

The chain recombines TRBV10-1 with TRBJ2-7; the D is unclear. The CDR3 covers 14 residues. Trimming took off 5 bases at V and 6 bases at J, with 17 bases between the two ends. The V gene's germline CDR1 is WNHNN and CDR2 SYGVQD (reference sequence). CDR3: CASSSLGATSEQYF. The CDR3 bases are TGCGCCAGCAGTTCCCTCGGAGCTACCTCCGAGCAGTACTTC.

This chain connects TRBV9 to TRBJ1-6; the D is unclear. Per the germline V gene, CDR1 is SGDLS and CDR2 is YYNGEE. The V gene lost 3 bases and the J gene lost 7 bases, with 11 bases spanning the gap. CDR3 length: 14 amino acids. The CDR3 coding sequence is TGTGCCAGCAGCGCCGAGCCGGAGAATTCACCCCTCCACTTT. This encodes CASSAEPENSPLHF.

The chain uses TRBV10-3 and TRBJ2-3; weak D call: TRBD2 (6 bases). The germline V and J ends were trimmed by 4 bases and 2 bases, with 13 bases remaining between them. Germline values: CDR1 ENHRY, CDR2 SYGVKD. The CDR3 is 15 residues long. Here the CDR3 DNA reads TGTGCCATCAGTGCCCGGGAGACAGCCACAGATACGCAGTATTTT. Protein product: CAISARETATDTQYF.

The CDR3 sequence is CASSITSTPEQYF. As DNA, the CDR3 is TGTGCCAGCAGTATCACTAGTACTCCGGAGCAGTACTTC. The V gene is TRBV28, the J gene TRBJ2-7; perhaps TRBD2 as D (5 bases). This CDR3 spans 13 amino acids. Looked up from germline, CDR1 is MDHEN and CDR2 is SYDVKM. V lost 5 bases, J lost 7 bases, and 15 bases lay in between.

This clone has more than one count but fewer than ten. V usage is TRBV5-1 and J usage is TRBJ2-5; 7 bases agree with TRBD1. J lost 2 bases, V lost 1 base, and 5 bases had no gene match. This CDR3 contains 15 residues. Germline V CDR1 and CDR2: SGHRS, YFSETQ. CDR3 residues: CASSLTGTAQETQYF. The CDR3 DNA sequence: TGCGCCAGCAGCTTGACCGGGACAGCACAAGAGACCCAGTACTTC. The variable domain in full, with the rest retrieved from reference TRBV5-1 and TRBJ2-5, is KAGVTQTPRYLIKTRGQQVTLSCSPISGHRSVSWYQQTPGQGLQFLFEYFSETQRNKGNFPGRFSGRQFSNSRSEMNVSTLELGDSALYLCASSLTGTAQETQYFGPGTRLLVL.

The chain links TRBV7-8 to TRBJ2-3, with 12 bases matching TRBD2. CDR1 is SGHVS and CDR2 is FQNEAQ in the germline V gene. The CDR3 has 16 residues. After removal of 6 bases from V and 0 bases from J, the junction contained 4 bases not matched to a gene. As DNA, the CDR3 is TGTGCCAGCAGAGTGGGGACTAGCGGGAGCACAGATACGCAGTATTTT. Amino acid sequence: CASRVGTSGSTDTQYF.

Here the CDR3 DNA reads TGTGCCAGCAGTCGGGCCGACAATAGGGGCTACACCTTC. Its protein product is CASSRADNRGYTF. The rearrangement uses TRBV12-3 or TRBV12-4 and TRBJ1-2; the D is unclear. V was clipped by 5 bases and J by 8 bases, with 15 bases between them. This CDR3 region has 13 residues.

The rearrangement uses TRBV9 and TRBJ2-1; D not certain. Germline V gene lookup returns CDR1 SGDLS and CDR2 YYNGEE. The germline V and J ends were trimmed by 0 bases and 12 bases, with 4 bases remaining between them. This CDR3 region has 10 residues. CDR3 DNA sequence: TGTGCCAGCAGCGTAGTCGGGCAGTTCTTC. Its translation: CASSVVGQFF.

The chain carries TRBV19 and TRBJ2-2; D is ambiguous. Germline values: CDR1 LNHDA, CDR2 SQIVND (reference sequence). Trimming took off 4 bases at V and 2 bases at J, with 11 bases between the two ends. The CDR3 runs to 15 residues. The CDR3: CASSTGLKNTGELFF. Written as DNA, the CDR3 is TGTGCCAGTAGTACCGGGCTGAAAAACACCGGGGAGCTGTTTTTT.

The gene calls are TRBV2 and TRBJ2-5, with 10 bases lining up with TRBD2. Germline CDR1 and CDR2: SNHLY and FYNNEI. Losses at the gene ends were 7 bases for V and 2 bases for J; bases not matched to a gene: 4. The CDR3 is made up of 14 amino acids. As DNA, the CDR3 is TGTGCCAGCACCATACTAGCGGGGCAAGAGACCCAGTACTTC. Amino acids: CASTILAGQETQYF.

CDR3 sequence reads: CASSNPGQPINEKLFF. CDR3 nucleotide sequence: TGTGCCAGTAGTAACCCGGGACAGCCGATCAATGAAAAACTGTTTTTT. J is TRBJ1-4 and V is TRBV19; 7 bases map to TRBD1. This CDR3 is 16 amino acids long. The germline gives CDR1 LNHDA, CDR2 SQIVND (reference sequence). Trimming cost V 4 bases and J 5 bases; bases outside gene matches: 10.

The chain recombines TRBV27 with TRBJ2-7; TRBD2 matches at 8 bases. This CDR3 is 16 amino acids long. CDR1 is MNHEY and CDR2 is SMNVEV in the germline V gene (reference sequence). V was pared by 2 bases and J by 4 bases, with 10 bases of the junction left unmatched. CDR3 DNA sequence: TGTGCCAGCAGTTTAGTCCCGGGACTAGTCCCGTACGAGCAGTACTTC. Translated, it gives CASSLVPGLVPYEQYF.

V and J are TRBV28 and TRBJ1-6; no clear D gene. The germline V gene encodes CDR1 MDHEN and CDR2 SYDVKM. The CDR3 has 14 amino acids. The V and J ends lost 5 bases and 9 bases respectively, with 14 bases between them. The CDR3 region is CASSLPSLFSPLHF. The CDR3 nucleotides are TGTGCCAGCAGTCTCCCCTCTCTATTTTCACCCCTCCACTTT.

V gene TRBV3-1 (or the pseudogene TRBV3-2) combines with J gene TRBJ2-1; no firm D call. Germline V lookup: CDR1 LGHDT, CDR2 YNNKEL (reference sequence). Trimming left V 0 bases short and J 5 bases short, with 5 bases between. The CDR3 contains 13 residues. The CDR3 nucleotides are TGTGCCAGCAGCCAAGACCCCAACAATGAGCAGTTCTTC. As protein: CASSQDPNNEQFF.

CDR3 nucleotides: TGCAGCGTTGAATCCCCGACAGGTTATAACTATGGCTACACCTTC. Protein sequence: CSVESPTGYNYGYTF. This chain uses TRBV29-1 with TRBJ1-2, with D possibly being TRBD1 (6 bases). Germline CDR1 SQVTM, CDR2 ANQGSEA. Trimming left V 2 bases short and J 1 base short, with 14 bases between. The length of the CDR3 is 15 residues.

There are a few counts of this clone. The rearrangement links TRBV3-1 (or the pseudogene TRBV3-2) to TRBJ1-1, with no clear D. Trimming pared 1 base from V and 4 bases from J, leaving 10 bases between. In germline, CDR1 is LGHDT, CDR2 YNNKEL (reference sequence). There are 14 residues in the CDR3. The CDR3 loop reads CASSQVGQGTEAFF. The CDR3 DNA follows: TGTGCCAGCAGCCAAGTGGGTCAAGGCACTGAAGCTTTCTTT.

This chain connects TRBV2 to TRBJ1-5; TRBD1 is a possible D gene (6 bases). Between the trimmed V and J ends, which lost 3 bases and 3 bases, there was a span of 12 bases. Per germline, CDR1 SNHLY and CDR2 FYNNEI. This CDR3 is built from 15 residues. The CDR3 coding sequence is TGTGCCAGCAGTGAGTTGCAGGGGCCCAATCAGCCCCAGCATTTT. Protein: CASSELQGPNQPQHF.

CDR3 sequence (DNA): TGTGCCAGCAGCCCCAGACAGGCCAAAACTGAAGCTTTCTTT. Residues: CASSPRQAKTEAFF. V is TRBV2 and J is TRBJ1-1; tentative D call: TRBD1 (6 bases). There are 14 residues in the CDR3. Trimming left V 6 bases short and J 5 bases short, with 16 bases between. Germline V CDR1 and CDR2: SNHLY, FYNNEI.

The DNA for the CDR3 is TGTGCCAGCAGTGAAAGAGCCACTTCTTATAATTCACCCCTCCACTTT. Encoded protein: CASSERATSYNSPLHF. The chain combines TRBV6-1 with TRBJ1-6; no clear D gene. The V end was cut by 2 bases, the J end by 4 bases, with 12 bases between. This CDR3 is 16 amino acids long. Germline loops: CDR1 MNHNS, CDR2 SASEGT.

This sequence joins TRBV6-6 and TRBJ1-2, with D tentatively TRBD1 (6 bases). Between the trimmed V and J ends, which lost 6 bases and 4 bases, there was a span of 15 bases. Per germline, CDR1 MNHNY and CDR2 SVGAGI (reference sequence). The CDR3 consists of 14 residues. In DNA form, the CDR3 reads TGTGCCAGCAGCCTCCCGGGACACTCCTATGGCTACACCTTC. It codes for CASSLPGHSYGYTF.

This clone appeared a few times. This chain's CDR3 is CASSLSFNTEAFF. In DNA form, the CDR3 reads TGCGCCAGCAGCTTGTCCTTTAACACTGAAGCTTTCTTT. V is TRBV5-1 and J is TRBJ1-1; D is ambiguous. CDR3 length: 13 amino acids. The ends were cut back, 1 base at V and 2 bases at J, with 6 bases in the middle. Per germline, CDR1 SGHRS and CDR2 YFSETQ.

To note about this clone: The germline gene is not matched at one end of the junction; a read error may be the cause. The chain uses TRBV2 and TRBJ2-5; D may correspond to TRBD1 or TRBD2 (5 bases each). In germline, CDR1 is SNHLY, CDR2 FYNNEI. The CDR3 spans 14 residues. CDR3: CASSEGAWGETQYF. As DNA, the CDR3 is TGTGCCAGCAGCGAAGGGGCCTGGGGGGAGACCCAGTACTTC.

The CDR3 loop reads CASSYGQGIYGYTF. The CDR3 DNA sequence: TGTGCCAGCAGTTACGGACAGGGCATCTATGGCTACACCTTC. This rearrangement joins TRBV6-5 to TRBJ1-2; 8 positions match TRBD1. CDR1 is MNHEY, CDR2 SVGAGI, per germline. V lost 2 bases to trimming and J lost 4 bases; unmatched junction nucleotides: 3. This CDR3 region has 14 residues.